A single sample gave rise to the 31 T cell receptor beta chains below, sequenced in a study of T cell responses to AZD1222 COVID-19 vaccine. Sequencing was performed with immunoSEQ multiplex PCR; in TCRdb, only in-frame clones are kept and a portion is missing. The sample yields about 140,000 clones, more than 75% seen once. This specimen was peripheral blood, taken 28 days after the second AZD1222 dose. The receptor set was obtained from an adult who received the AZD1222 COVID-19 vaccine.

The rearrangement links TRBV6-5 to TRBJ2-2; TRBD2 matches 11 bases. V dropped 7 bases and J dropped 4; count of bases not matched to a gene: 5. There are 15 residues in the CDR3. Germline values: CDR1 MNHEY, CDR2 SVGAGI. The CDR3 DNA is TGTGCCAGCAACCTAGCGGGGGGCGGCACCGGGGAGCTGTTTTTT. Translation gives CASNLAGGGTGELFF.

V usage is TRBV6-5 and J usage is TRBJ2-7; D is unclear. The CDR3 covers 12 residues. The V and J ends lost 7 bases and 2 bases respectively, with 9 bases between them. The germline V gene encodes CDR1 MNHEY and CDR2 SVGAGI. The CDR3 region is CASKPATYEQYF. The CDR3 DNA follows: TGTGCCAGCAAGCCGGCCACCTACGAGCAGTACTTC.

This chain joins TRBV3-1 (or the pseudogene TRBV3-2) and TRBJ2-3; the match to TRBD2 covers 7 bases. Germline assignment: CDR1 LGHDT and CDR2 YNNKEL (reference sequence). V lost 10 bases and J lost 5; bases outside the gene matches: 12. The CDR3 contains 14 residues. CDR3 amino acids: CATTSGLYKDTQYF. CDR3 coding DNA: TGTGCCACCACCTCGGGACTATATAAAGATACGCAGTATTTT.

The V and J genes are TRBV10-1 and TRBJ2-2; D unresolved. V lost 6 bases and J 1 base, leaving 9 bases between the germline ends. In germline, CDR1 is WNHNN, CDR2 SYGVQD (reference sequence). The CDR3 runs 14 residues. The CDR3 region is CASRLTGNTGELFF. The DNA of the CDR3 is TGCGCCAGCAGGTTGACGGGGAACACCGGGGAGCTGTTTTTT.

The V call is TRBV6-5, the J call TRBJ1-6; D perhaps matches TRBD1 (5 bases). Between the trimmed V and J ends, which lost 4 bases and 9 bases, there was a span of 10 bases. The CDR3 length is 13 residues. Germline loops: CDR1 MNHEY, CDR2 SVGAGI. This CDR3 reads CASSLTQGSPLHF. CDR3 in DNA: TGTGCCAGCAGTTTAACCCAGGGTTCACCCCTCCACTTT.

This clone was observed a single time. The V and J genes are TRBV2 and TRBJ2-1, with TRBD1 matching over 7 bases. The trim removed 5 bases at V and 5 bases at J, leaving 15 bases unmatched. The CDR3 sequence is 17 residues long. Germline CDR1 is SNHLY and CDR2 is FYNNEI. CDR3 sequence: CASSPDPRTGLNNEQFF. The CDR3 DNA reads as TGTGCCAGCAGTCCCGACCCTCGGACAGGACTCAACAATGAGCAGTTCTTC. Full variable domain (remainder filled in from reference TRBV2 and TRBJ2-1): EPEVTQTPSHQVTQMGQEVILRCVPISNHLYFYWYRQILGQKVEFLVSFYNNEISEKSEIFDDQFSVERPDGSNFTLKIRSTKLEDSAMYFCASSPDPRTGLNNEQFFGPGTRLTVL.

J is TRBJ1-2 and V is TRBV6-5; D remains ambiguous. CDR1 MNHEY and CDR2 SVGAGI come from the germline V gene. The CDR3 runs to 13 residues. V lost 0 bases, J lost 10 bases, and 12 bases lay in between. The CDR3 bases are TGTGCCAGCAGTTACTCGAGAGACATCTCCTACACCTTC. Its translation is CASSYSRDISYTF.

This chain uses TRBV5-6 with TRBJ2-7; D gene unclear. V dropped 4 bases and J dropped 0 bases, with 14 bases sitting between them. This CDR3 is 15 amino acids long. The germline CDR1 and CDR2 sequences are SGHDT and YYEEEE. CDR3 region: CASSPLDGSSYEQYF. The CDR3, as DNA: TGTGCCAGCAGCCCATTAGACGGCAGCTCCTACGAGCAGTACTTC.

The CDR3 here is CATSDFVGDGYTF. The CDR3, as DNA: TGTGCCACCAGTGATTTCGTCGGGGACGGCTACACCTTC. This chain links TRBV24-1 with TRBJ1-2, with a weak D call TRBD1 (5 bases). This CDR3 is built from 13 residues. Trimming cost V 1 base and J 8 bases, with 10 bases left between them. Germline lookup yields CDR1 KGHDR and CDR2 SFDVKD.

This clone was seen only a few times. The V and J genes are TRBV7-2 and TRBJ2-2; the match to TRBD2 covers 8 bases. From germline, CDR1 is SGHTA and CDR2 FQGNSA. The V gene end was trimmed by 1 base and the J gene end by 7 bases; junction bases not matched to a gene: 2. There are 14 residues in the CDR3. The CDR3 here is CASSLDLAGGELFF. CDR3 DNA sequence: TGTGCCAGCAGCTTAGACCTAGCGGGCGGGGAGCTGTTTTTT.

The gene calls are TRBV28 and TRBJ2-1, with 7 bases that match TRBD1. CDR3 length: 16 residues. Trimming removed 4 bases from V and 9 bases from J; junction bases left unmatched: 15. CDR1 and CDR2 (germline): MDHEN, SYDVKM. As DNA, the CDR3 is TGTGCCAGCAGTTCGACGGACAGGAAGAGTGCAATTGAGCAGTTCTTC. As protein: CASSSTDRKSAIEQFF.

The rearrangement uses TRBV7-3 and TRBJ1-4, with TRBD1 identical over 7 bases. Germline loops: CDR1 SGHTA, CDR2 FQGTGA. The V and J ends lost 1 base and 8 bases, in that order; junction bases with no gene match: 7. The CDR3 is 15 amino acids. The chain's CDR3 is CASSLNPGTVEKLFF. The CDR3 region has the DNA TGTGCCAGCAGCTTAAATCCCGGGACAGTGGAAAAACTGTTTTTT.

The gene calls are TRBV6-5 and TRBJ2-7; the match to TRBD2 covers 9 bases. Germline V lookup: CDR1 MNHEY, CDR2 SVGAGI. This CDR3 region has 16 residues. V was pared by 0 bases and J by 4 bases, with 7 bases of the junction left unmatched. CDR3 DNA sequence: TGTGCCAGCAGTTACTCAAGGACTAGCGACCTTTACGAGCAGTACTTC. It encodes CASSYSRTSDLYEQYF.

The chain has TRBV5-1 and TRBJ2-2, with a possible D match to TRBD1 (6 bases). Germline V lookup: CDR1 SGHRS, CDR2 YFSETQ. The CDR3 is 14 amino acids. Trimming took off 4 bases at V and 3 bases at J, with 10 bases between the two ends. CDR3: CASSQGIDTGELFF. The CDR3 DNA sequence: TGCGCCAGCAGCCAGGGGATTGACACCGGGGAGCTGTTTTTT.

The J gene is TRBJ2-7, the V gene TRBV9; D assignment may be TRBD1 or TRBD2 (5 bases each). The V end lost 4 bases, the J end lost 5 bases, and 16 bases lay between the germline ends. CDR1 and CDR2 from the germline V gene are SGDLS and YYNGEE. The CDR3 has 14 amino acids. CDR3 bases: TGTGCCAGCAGCCCCGGGGCCCTCCGGAACGAGCAGTACTTC. Protein: CASSPGALRNEQYF.

This chain connects TRBV24-1 to TRBJ1-2; D remains unclear. CDR3 length: 14 residues. The germline V and J ends were trimmed by 0 bases and 2 bases, with 6 bases remaining between them. The germline V gene has CDR1 KGHDR and CDR2 SFDVKD. The CDR3 loop is CATSDLDGNYGYTF. For the CDR3, the DNA is TGTGCCACCAGTGATTTGGACGGCAACTATGGCTACACCTTC.

The CDR3 region is CASSEWLAGAPETQYF. The CDR3 bases are TGTGCCAGCAGTGAATGGCTAGCGGGAGCCCCCGAGACCCAGTACTTC. The chain joins TRBV25-1 to TRBJ2-5; 10 bases map to TRBD2. Germline V gene lookup returns CDR1 MGHDK and CDR2 SYGVNS. After removal of 1 base from V and 5 bases from J, the junction contained 7 bases not matched to a gene. The CDR3 is 16 residues long.

The chain has TRBV2 and TRBJ2-7; 11 bases agree with TRBD2. Germline CDR1 SNHLY, CDR2 FYNNEI. The CDR3 spans 16 residues. V dropped 5 bases and J dropped 1; count of bases not matched to a gene: 7. CDR3 in amino acids: CASSTSSGRASYEQYF. CDR3 nucleotides: TGTGCCAGCAGTACCAGTAGCGGGAGGGCATCCTACGAGCAGTACTTC.

The V and J genes are TRBV5-1 and TRBJ2-5; D is undetermined. V was trimmed by 6 bases and J by 2 bases, leaving 14 bases between them. The germline CDR1 and CDR2 sequences are SGHRS and YFSETQ. This CDR3 is built from 14 residues. CDR3 loop: CASTPQIGQETQYF. CDR3 DNA: TGCGCCAGCACCCCTCAAATAGGGCAAGAGACCCAGTACTTC.

This rearrangement joins TRBV11-3 to TRBJ1-1, with D tentatively TRBD1 (6 bases). The CDR3 covers 13 residues. Germline V gene data show CDR1 as SGHNT and CDR2 as YENEEA. Trimming took off 1 base at V and 8 bases at J, with 11 bases between the two ends. The CDR3 is CASSLGSDREAFF. The CDR3 DNA reads as TGTGCCAGCAGCTTAGGCTCTGACAGGGAAGCTTTCTTT.

This clone came up once. The chain couples TRBV19 to TRBJ2-3; 10 nucleotides align to TRBD2. Per germline, CDR1 LNHDA and CDR2 SQIVND (reference sequence). This CDR3 is 14 amino acids long. J gave up 4 bases and V 4 bases, and 2 bases lay outside the gene matches. The CDR3 region is CASSTSGSADTQYF. The CDR3 DNA is TGTGCCAGTAGTACTAGCGGGAGTGCAGATACGCAGTATTTT. The full variable domain, completed using reference TRBV19 and TRBJ2-3, is DGGITQSPKYLFRKEGQNVTLSCEQNLNHDAMYWYRQDPGQGLRLIYYSQIVNDFQKGDIAEGYSVSREKKESFPLTVTSAQKNPTAFYLCASSTSGSADTQYFGPGTRLTVL.

This CDR3 reads CASSDRTGVETQYF. The CDR3 DNA sequence: TGTGCCAGCAGCGATCGAACAGGGGTGGAGACCCAGTACTTC. The chain recombines TRBV11-2 with TRBJ2-5, with 7 bases identical to TRBD1. The CDR3 totals 14 residues. Germline assignment: CDR1 SGHAT and CDR2 FQNNGV. V lost 5 bases and J lost 5; bases outside the gene matches: 8.

This sequence joins TRBV27 and TRBJ2-3; D is undetermined. This CDR3 spans 15 amino acids. Between the trimmed V and J ends, which lost 1 base and 0 bases, there was a span of 8 bases. Germline CDR1 reads MNHEY; CDR2 reads SMNVEV (reference sequence). Written as DNA, the CDR3 is TGTGCCAGCAGTTTATTTGGGCTAAGCACAGATACGCAGTATTTT. Translation: CASSLFGLSTDTQYF.

This clone was found a few times. The J gene is TRBJ1-3, the V gene TRBV28, with D possibly being TRBD1 (6 bases). The CDR3 loop spans 14 amino acids. CDR1 MDHEN and CDR2 SYDVKM come from the germline V gene. Trimming left V 2 bases short and J 5 bases short, with 10 bases between. The CDR3 sequence: CASSLNGGRNTIYF. CDR3 DNA sequence: TGTGCCAGCAGTTTAAACGGGGGCCGAAACACCATATATTTT.

This chain uses TRBV7-2 with TRBJ1-3; D unresolved. The V gene lost 5 bases and the J gene lost 1 base, with 12 bases spanning the gap. CDR3 length equals 15 residues. CDR1 is SGHTA and CDR2 is FQGNSA in the germline V gene. The CDR3 nucleotides are TGTGCCAGCAGCCCCGTTCCCGGTTCTGGAAACACCATATATTTT. Translating it yields CASSPVPGSGNTIYF.

The CDR3 nucleotides are TGTGCCAGCAGTAGACAAGCGGAGACCCAGTACTTC. Amino acids: CASSRQAETQYF. This chain uses TRBV6-2 or TRBV6-3 with TRBJ2-5; D remains ambiguous. This CDR3 comprises 12 residues. Germline CDR1 is MNHEY and CDR2 is SVGEGT. Trimming shortened V by 5 bases and J by 5 bases, and 9 bases separated the two germline ends.

The chain uses TRBV21-1 and TRBJ1-2. TRBV21-1 is a pseudogene. The CDR3 covers 15 residues. The CDR3 region is CASSKEEGAPYGYTF. DNA for the CDR3: TGTGCCAGCAGCAAAGAGGAGGGTGCCCCCTATGGCTACACCTTC.

The J gene is TRBJ2-1, the V gene TRBV15, with a possible D match to TRBD1 (5 bases). CDR1 and CDR2 from the germline V gene are LNHNV and YYDKDF (reference sequence). Trimming took 0 bases from V and 4 from J, leaving 16 bases between them. The CDR3 loop spans 17 amino acids. CDR3 in amino acids: CATSRDPSGALYNEQFF. The CDR3 region has the DNA TGTGCCACCAGCAGAGATCCGAGTGGGGCCCTTTACAATGAGCAGTTCTTC.

This clone was counted once. CDR3 residues: CASSLSGLGVGTGELFF. As DNA, the CDR3 is TGTGCCAGCAGCTTATCGGGACTAGGTGTGGGCACCGGGGAGCTGTTTTTT. The chain uses TRBV7-3 and TRBJ2-2, with 8 bases matching TRBD2. The germline gives CDR1 SGHTA, CDR2 FQGTGA. The CDR3 totals 17 residues. With V trimmed by 2 bases and J by 4 bases, 9 bases remained unmatched.

The chain combines TRBV5-4 with TRBJ2-1, with TRBD2 matching over 7 bases. Germline V gene lookup returns CDR1 SGHNT and CDR2 YYREEE (reference sequence). This CDR3 has 15 residues. Trimming removed 4 bases from V and 9 bases from J; junction bases left unmatched: 13. The CDR3 sequence: CASSLSSLAGREQFF. The CDR3 bases are TGTGCCAGCAGCCTCTCGTCTTTAGCGGGCCGTGAGCAGTTCTTC. The complete variable domain, with remaining parts taken from reference TRBV5-4 and TRBJ2-1, reads ETGVTQSPTHLIKTRGQQVTLRCSSQSGHNTVSWYQQALGQGPQFIFQYYREEENGRGNFPPRFSGLQFPNYSSELNVNALELDDSALYLCASSLSSLAGREQFFGPGTRLTVL.

This chain links TRBV7-2 with TRBJ1-1; 9 bases map to TRBD1. Germline lookup yields CDR1 SGHTA and CDR2 FQGNSA. The CDR3 is made up of 14 amino acids. Losses at the gene ends were 5 bases for V and 5 bases for J; bases not matched to a gene: 6. CDR3 in DNA: TGTGCCAGCAGCACTCGACAGGGGGGTACTGAAGCTTTCTTT. Amino acids: CASSTRQGGTEAFF.